This T cell receptor (beta chain) was captured by sequencing in a study of T cell changes during pregnancy in multiple sclerosis (dated 2019 in TCRdb). Notes on the research overall: In women with multiple sclerosis, the researchers looked at how the T cell repertoire shifted as pregnancy progressed.

On this clone itself: Its antigen specificity is not known. One base away there is no much larger clone; base qualities are not given.

There are 16 amino acids in the CDR3, from cysteine to phenylalanine inclusive. Just CDR3 DNA is preserved here, 48 bases in frame from base 1. CDR1 and CDR2 are drawn from the germline V gene: SGHAT, FQNNGV. V is cut back by 5 bases and J by 2 bases, with 9 bases in the junction unmatched. Library method: the immunoSEQ multiplex PCR assay. The table was pulled from immuneACCESS by TCRdb, which kept in-frame rearrangements only. Such tables lose some clones; where checked, under half of the loss comes from unresolved V genes, and the rest has no known cause. The sample has 35,000 or so clones on record, roughly 93% of them singletons. Together, the top ten hold about 0.41% of the sample.

The clonotype comes from a female donor with multiple sclerosis, enrolled in a pregnancy study. The rearrangement joined TRBV11-2 to TRBJ2-3; 8 middle bases align to TRBD1. Source: CD4+ T cells from peripheral blood mononuclear cells, taken in the first trimester of pregnancy. The CDR3 is CASSLLQGGNTDTQYF. DNA sequence: TGTGCCAGCAGCCTCCTACAGGGGGGAAACACAGATACGCAGTATTTT.